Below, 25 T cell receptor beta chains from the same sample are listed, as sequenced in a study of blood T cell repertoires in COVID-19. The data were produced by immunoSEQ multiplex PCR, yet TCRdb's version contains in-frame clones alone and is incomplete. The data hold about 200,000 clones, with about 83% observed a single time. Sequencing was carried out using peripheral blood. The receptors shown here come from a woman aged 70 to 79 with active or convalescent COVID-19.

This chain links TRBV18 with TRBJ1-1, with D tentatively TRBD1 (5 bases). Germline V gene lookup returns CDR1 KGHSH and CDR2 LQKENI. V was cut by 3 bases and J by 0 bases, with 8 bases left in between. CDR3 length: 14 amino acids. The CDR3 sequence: CASSPAGLNTEAFF. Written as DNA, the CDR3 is TGTGCCAGCTCACCGGCAGGGCTGAACACTGAAGCTTTCTTT.

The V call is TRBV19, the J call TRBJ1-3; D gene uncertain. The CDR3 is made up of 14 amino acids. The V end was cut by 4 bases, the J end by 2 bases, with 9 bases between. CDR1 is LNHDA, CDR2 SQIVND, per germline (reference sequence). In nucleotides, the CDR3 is TGTGCCAGTAGTAGCGATACTACTGGAAACACCATATATTTT. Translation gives CASSSDTTGNTIYF.

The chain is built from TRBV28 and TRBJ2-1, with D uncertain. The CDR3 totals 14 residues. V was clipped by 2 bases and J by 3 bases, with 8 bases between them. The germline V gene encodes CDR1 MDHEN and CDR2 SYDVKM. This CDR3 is CASSLKGDYNEQFF. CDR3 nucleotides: TGTGCCAGCAGTTTAAAAGGAGACTACAATGAGCAGTTCTTC. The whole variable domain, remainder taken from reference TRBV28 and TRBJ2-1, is DVKVTQSSRYLVKRTGEKVFLECVQDMDHENMFWYRQDPGLGLRLIYFSYDVKMKEKGDIPEGYSVSREKKERFSLILESASTNQTSMYLCASSLKGDYNEQFFGPGTRLTVL.

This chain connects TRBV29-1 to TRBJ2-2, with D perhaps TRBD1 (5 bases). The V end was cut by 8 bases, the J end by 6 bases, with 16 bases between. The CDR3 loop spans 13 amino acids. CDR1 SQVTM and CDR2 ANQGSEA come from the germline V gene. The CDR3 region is CSPRPGLAGELFF. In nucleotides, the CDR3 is TGCAGCCCACGCCCAGGGCTCGCCGGGGAGCTGTTTTTT.

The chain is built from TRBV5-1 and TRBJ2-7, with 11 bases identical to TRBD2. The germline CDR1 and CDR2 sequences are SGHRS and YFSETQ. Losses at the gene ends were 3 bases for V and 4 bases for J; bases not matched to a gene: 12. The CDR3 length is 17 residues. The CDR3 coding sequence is TGCGCCAGCAGCTACATTATAGCGGGAGGGCCTAGATACGAGCAGTACTTC. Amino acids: CASSYIIAGGPRYEQYF.

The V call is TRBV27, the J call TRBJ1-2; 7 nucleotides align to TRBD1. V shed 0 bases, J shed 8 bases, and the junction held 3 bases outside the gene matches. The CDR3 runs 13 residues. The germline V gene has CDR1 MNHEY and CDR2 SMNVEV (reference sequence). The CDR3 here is CASSLSGGDGYTF. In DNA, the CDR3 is TGTGCCAGCAGTTTATCAGGGGGCGACGGCTACACCTTC.

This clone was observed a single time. The CDR3 region has the DNA TGTGCCAGCAGCCATCTCCAGGCTCCCTATGGCTACACCTTC. This gives the protein CASSHLQAPYGYTF. The chain is built from TRBV3-1 (or the pseudogene TRBV3-2) and TRBJ1-2, with D uncertain. Trimming removed 3 bases from V and 4 bases from J, with 12 bases in between. The CDR3 is 14 amino acids. Germline CDR1 LGHDT, CDR2 YNNKEL (reference sequence).

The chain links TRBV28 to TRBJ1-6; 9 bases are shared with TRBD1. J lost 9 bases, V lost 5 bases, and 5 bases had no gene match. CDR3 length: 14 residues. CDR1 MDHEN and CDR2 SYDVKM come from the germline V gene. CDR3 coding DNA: TGTGCCAGCAGTACCGGGACAGGGATTTCACCCCTCCACTTT. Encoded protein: CASSTGTGISPLHF.

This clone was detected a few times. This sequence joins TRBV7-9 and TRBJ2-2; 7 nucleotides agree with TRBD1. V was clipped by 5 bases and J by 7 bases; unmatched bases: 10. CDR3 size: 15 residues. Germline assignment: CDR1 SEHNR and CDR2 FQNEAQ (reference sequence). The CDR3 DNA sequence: TGTGCCAGCAGCCAGGGGGAACTGTTCAGCGGGGAGCTGTTTTTT. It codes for CASSQGELFSGELFF.

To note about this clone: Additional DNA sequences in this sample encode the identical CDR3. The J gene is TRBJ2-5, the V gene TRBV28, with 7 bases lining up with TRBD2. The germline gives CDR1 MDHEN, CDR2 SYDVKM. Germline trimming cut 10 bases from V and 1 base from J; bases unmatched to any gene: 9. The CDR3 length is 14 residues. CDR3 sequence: CATSWGGVQETQYF. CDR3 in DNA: TGTGCCACCTCTTGGGGAGGGGTCCAAGAGACCCAGTACTTC.

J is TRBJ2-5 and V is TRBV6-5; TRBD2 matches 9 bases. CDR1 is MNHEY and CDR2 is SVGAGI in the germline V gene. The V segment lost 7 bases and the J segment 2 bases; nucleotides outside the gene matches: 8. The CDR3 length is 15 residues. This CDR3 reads CASKPVAGAQETQYF. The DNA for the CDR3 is TGTGCCAGCAAGCCCGTAGCGGGAGCGCAAGAGACCCAGTACTTC.

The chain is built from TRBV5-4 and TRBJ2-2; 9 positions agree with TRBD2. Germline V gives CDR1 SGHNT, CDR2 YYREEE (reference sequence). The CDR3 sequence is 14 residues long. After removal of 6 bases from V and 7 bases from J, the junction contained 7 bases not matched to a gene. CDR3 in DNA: TGTGCCAGCACTGCGGGAGGGATAAGCGGGGAGCTGTTTTTT. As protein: CASTAGGISGELFF.

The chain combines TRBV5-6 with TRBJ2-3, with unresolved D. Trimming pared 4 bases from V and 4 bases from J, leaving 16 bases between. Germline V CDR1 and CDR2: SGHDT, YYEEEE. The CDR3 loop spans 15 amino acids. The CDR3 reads CASSPVRGDSDTQYF. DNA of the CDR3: TGTGCCAGCAGCCCGGTGAGAGGCGACTCAGATACGCAGTATTTT.

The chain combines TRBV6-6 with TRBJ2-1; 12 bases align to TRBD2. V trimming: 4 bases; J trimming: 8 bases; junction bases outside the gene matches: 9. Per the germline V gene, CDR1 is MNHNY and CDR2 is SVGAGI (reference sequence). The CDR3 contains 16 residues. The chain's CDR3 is CASSFPASGRVDEQFF. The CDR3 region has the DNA TGTGCCAGCAGTTTCCCCGCTAGCGGGAGGGTCGATGAGCAGTTCTTC.

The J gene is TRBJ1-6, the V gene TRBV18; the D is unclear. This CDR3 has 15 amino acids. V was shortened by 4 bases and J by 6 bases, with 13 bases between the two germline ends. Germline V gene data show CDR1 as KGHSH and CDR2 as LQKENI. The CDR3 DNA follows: TGTGCCAGCTCACAGCCCGGGGTGGGTAATTCACCCCTCCACTTT. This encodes CASSQPGVGNSPLHF.

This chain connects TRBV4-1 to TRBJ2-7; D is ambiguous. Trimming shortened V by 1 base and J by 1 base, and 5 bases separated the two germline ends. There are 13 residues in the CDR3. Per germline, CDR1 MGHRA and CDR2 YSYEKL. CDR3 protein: CASSQVNSYEQYF. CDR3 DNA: TGCGCCAGCAGCCAAGTTAATTCCTACGAGCAGTACTTC.

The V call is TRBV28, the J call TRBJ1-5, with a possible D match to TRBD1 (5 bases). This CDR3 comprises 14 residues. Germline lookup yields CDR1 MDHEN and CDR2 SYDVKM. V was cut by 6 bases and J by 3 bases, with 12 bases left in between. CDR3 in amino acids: CASRVQGSNQPQHF. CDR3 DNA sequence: TGTGCCAGCAGGGTTCAGGGCTCCAATCAGCCCCAGCATTTT. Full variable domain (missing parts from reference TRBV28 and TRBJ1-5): DVKVTQSSRYLVKRTGEKVFLECVQDMDHENMFWYRQDPGLGLRLIYFSYDVKMKEKGDIPEGYSVSREKKERFSLILESASTNQTSMYLCASRVQGSNQPQHFGDGTRLSIL.

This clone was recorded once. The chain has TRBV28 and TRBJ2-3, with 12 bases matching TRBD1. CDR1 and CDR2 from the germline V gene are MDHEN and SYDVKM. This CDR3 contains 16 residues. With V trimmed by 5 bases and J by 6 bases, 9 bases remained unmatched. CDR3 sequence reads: CASSGDRGPKLDTQYF. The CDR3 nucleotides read TGTGCCAGCAGTGGGGACAGGGGGCCGAAGTTGGATACGCAGTATTTT.

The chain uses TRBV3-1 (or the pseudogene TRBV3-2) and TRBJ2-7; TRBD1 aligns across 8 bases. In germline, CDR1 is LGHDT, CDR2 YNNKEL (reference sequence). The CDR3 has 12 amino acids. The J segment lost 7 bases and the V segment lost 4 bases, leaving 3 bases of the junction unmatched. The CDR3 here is CASSLTGEEQYF. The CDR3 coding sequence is TGTGCCAGCAGCCTGACAGGGGAAGAGCAGTACTTC.

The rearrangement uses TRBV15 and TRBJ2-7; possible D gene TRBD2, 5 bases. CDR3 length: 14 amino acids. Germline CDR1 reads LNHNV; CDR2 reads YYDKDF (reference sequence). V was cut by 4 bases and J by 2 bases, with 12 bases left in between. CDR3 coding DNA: TGTGCCACCAGCATCCTTCCCGGGACCTACGAGCAGTACTTC. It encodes CATSILPGTYEQYF.

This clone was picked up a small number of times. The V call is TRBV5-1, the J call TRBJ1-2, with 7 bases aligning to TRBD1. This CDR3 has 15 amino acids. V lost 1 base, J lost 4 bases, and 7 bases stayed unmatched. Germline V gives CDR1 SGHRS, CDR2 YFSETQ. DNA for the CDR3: TGCGCCAGCAGCTTGACAGGGGAGGACCTCTATGGCTACACCTTC. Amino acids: CASSLTGEDLYGYTF.

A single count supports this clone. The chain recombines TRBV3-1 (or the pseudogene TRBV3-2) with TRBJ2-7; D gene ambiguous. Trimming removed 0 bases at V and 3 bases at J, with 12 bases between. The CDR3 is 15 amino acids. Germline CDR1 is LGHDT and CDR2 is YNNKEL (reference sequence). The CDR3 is CASSQDWSASYEQYF. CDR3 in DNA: TGTGCCAGCAGCCAAGATTGGTCAGCTAGCTACGAGCAGTACTTC.

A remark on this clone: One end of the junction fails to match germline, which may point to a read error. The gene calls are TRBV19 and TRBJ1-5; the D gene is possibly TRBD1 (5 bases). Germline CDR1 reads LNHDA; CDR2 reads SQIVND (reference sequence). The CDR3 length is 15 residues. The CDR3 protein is CASKRQSRGNQPQHF. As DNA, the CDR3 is TGTGCAAGTAAGCGACAGTCAAGAGGCAATCAGCCCCAGCATTTT.

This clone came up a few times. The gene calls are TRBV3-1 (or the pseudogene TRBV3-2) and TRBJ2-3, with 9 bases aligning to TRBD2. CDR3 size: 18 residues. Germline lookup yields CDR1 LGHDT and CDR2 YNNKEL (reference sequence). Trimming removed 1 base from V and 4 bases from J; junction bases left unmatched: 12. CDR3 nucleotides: TGTGCCAGCAGCCAAGGACCCGCTAGCGGGACGGCATCAGATACGCAGTATTTT. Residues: CASSQGPASGTASDTQYF.

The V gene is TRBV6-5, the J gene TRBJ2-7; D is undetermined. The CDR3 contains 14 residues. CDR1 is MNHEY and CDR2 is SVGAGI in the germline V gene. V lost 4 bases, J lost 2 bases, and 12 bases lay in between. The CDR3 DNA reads TGTGCCAGCAGTTTCGTTGCGCCACCCTACGAGCAGTACTTC. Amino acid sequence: CASSFVAPPYEQYF.